These 21 T cell receptor beta chains originate from one sample sequenced in a study of early T cells in non-severe SARS-CoV-2 infection. MiXCR, applied by TCRdb to the 5' RACE reads, yields one record per CDR3 protein. The sample lists approximately 39,000 distinct CDR3 sequences; about 5% were seen once. The sequenced material came from whole blood. The receptors come from an adult who was a healthcare worker with PCR-confirmed SARS-CoV-2 infection or an uninfected control (not recorded which).

This clonotype was recorded at least ten times. The V gene is TRBV29-1, the J gene TRBJ2-7, with TRBD1 identical over 8 bases. Trimming at V came to 1 base and at J to 2 bases, leaving 4 bases not matched to a gene. The CDR3 spans 14 residues. Germline V gene sequence: CDR1 SQVTM, CDR2 ANQGSEA. The CDR3 DNA follows: TGCAGCGTTGAAGGGACAGGGATTCCCTACGAGCAGTACTTC. It is translated as CSVEGTGIPYEQYF.

This clonotype occurred a few times. This chain connects TRBV6-6 to TRBJ1-5, with no clear D. The ends were cut back, 6 bases at V and 0 bases at J, with 12 bases in the middle. From germline, CDR1 is MNHNY and CDR2 SVGAGI (reference sequence). This CDR3 is built from 15 residues. The CDR3 loop is CASSPTEYSNQPQHF. CDR3 in DNA: TGTGCCAGCAGCCCTACGGAATATAGCAATCAGCCCCAGCATTTT.

In its sample, this clonotype was seen many times. This chain uses TRBV6-1 with TRBJ2-1; TRBD2 aligns across 10 bases. Germline values: CDR1 MNHNS, CDR2 SASEGT. CDR3 length: 13 residues. The J segment lost 9 bases and the V segment lost 3 bases, leaving 2 bases of the junction unmatched. For the CDR3, the DNA is TGTGCCAGCAGTGAGGCTAGCGGGGGTGAGCAGTTCTTC. Its protein is CASSEASGGEQFF.

This clonotype was seen at least ten times. This rearrangement joins TRBV5-1 to TRBJ1-2; 8 bases line up with TRBD1. From germline, CDR1 is SGHRS and CDR2 YFSETQ. With V trimmed by 3 bases and J by 3 bases, 1 base remained unmatched. The CDR3 is 13 residues long. CDR3 in DNA: TGCGCCAGCAGCTCGGGACAGGACTATGGCTACACCTTC. It yields the protein CASSSGQDYGYTF.

This clonotype was seen repeatedly, ten times or more. This chain uses TRBV4-2 with TRBJ2-3; 7 bases agree with TRBD1. Germline values: CDR1 LGHNA, CDR2 YNFKEQ. V lost 1 base to trimming and J lost 5 bases; unmatched junction nucleotides: 3. CDR3 length equals 14 residues. CDR3 nucleotides: TGTGCCAGCAGCCAAGCCACAGGGGTAGATACGCAGTATTTT. It encodes CASSQATGVDTQYF.

This sequence joins TRBV18 and TRBJ2-1, with D unclear. V was cut by 3 bases and J by 5 bases, with 11 bases left in between. CDR1 KGHSH and CDR2 LQKENI come from the germline V gene. This CDR3 region has 14 residues. DNA for the CDR3: TGTGCCAGCTCACCGGGGTCTGGCAACAATGAGCAGTTCTTC. Its protein product is CASSPGSGNNEQFF.

Ten or more counts support this clonotype. This CDR3 reads CSARKGLAGGNEQFF. The CDR3 region has the DNA TGCAGTGCTCGGAAGGGACTAGCGGGGGGAAATGAGCAGTTCTTC. The J gene is TRBJ2-1, the V gene TRBV20-1, with TRBD2 matching over 15 bases. The CDR3 contains 15 residues. Germline lookup yields CDR1 DFQATT and CDR2 SNEGSKA (reference sequence). Trimming took 5 bases from V and 7 from J; bases not matched to a gene: 6.

The table lists this clonotype with many counts. V gene TRBV20-1 combines with J gene TRBJ1-3, with D possibly being TRBD1 (5 bases). The CDR3 runs to 13 residues. Germline V gene lookup returns CDR1 DFQATT and CDR2 SNEGSKA (reference sequence). V lost 6 bases to trimming and J lost 2 bases, with 11 bases between them. DNA of the CDR3: TGCAGTGCCTTGGGCAGGGCTGGAAACACCATATATTTT. Translated, it gives CSALGRAGNTIYF.

This clonotype has at least ten counts. The V gene is TRBV7-2, the J gene TRBJ2-3; D uncertain. Deletions cut 0 bases from V and 1 base from J, with 8 bases between. The CDR3 extends over 15 amino acids. CDR1 and CDR2 (germline): SGHTA, FQGNSA. CDR3 sequence (DNA): TGTGCCAGCAGCTTAGCCTGGGATCGCACAGATACGCAGTATTTT. Residues: CASSLAWDRTDTQYF.

The sample holds many counts of this clonotype. V is TRBV30 and J is TRBJ1-5; no clear D. This CDR3 is 13 amino acids long. V was shortened by 0 bases and J by 2 bases, with 5 bases between the two germline ends. Germline V gives CDR1 GTSNPN, CDR2 SVGIG (reference sequence). The CDR3, as DNA: TGTGCCTGGAGTGTTAGCGGCAATCAGCCCCAGCATTTT. This encodes CAWSVSGNQPQHF. Complete variable domain (other parts from reference TRBV30 and TRBJ1-5): SQTIHQWPATLVQPVGSPLSLECTVEGTSNPNLYWYRQAAGRGLQLLFYSVGIGQISSEVPQNLSASRPQDRQFILSSKKLLLSDSGFYLCAWSVSGNQPQHFGDGTRLSIL.

The table lists this clonotype with many counts. The chain has TRBV30 and TRBJ2-1; 7 bases are a match to TRBD1. CDR1 and CDR2 from the germline V gene are GTSNPN and SVGIG (reference sequence). CDR3 length equals 14 residues. Trimming took 0 bases from V and 4 from J; bases not matched to a gene: 3. This chain's CDR3 is CAWSVPGQYNEQFF. CDR3 coding DNA: TGTGCCTGGAGTGTACCGGGACAGTACAATGAGCAGTTCTTC.

This clonotype was recorded at least ten times. At one of its ends the junction is not consistent with the germline gene, which may arise from a read error. The genes are TRBV10-3 and TRBJ1-1, with TRBD1 matching 10 bases. The CDR3 has 13 amino acids. CDR1 ENHRY and CDR2 SYGVKD come from the germline V gene. This CDR3 is CAISESLDRGFLF. CDR3 DNA sequence: TGTGCCATCAGTGAGTCCCTGGACAGGGGGTTTTTGTTT.

This clonotype was counted at least ten times. The chain joins TRBV12-3 or TRBV12-4 to TRBJ1-5, with D possibly TRBD1 on 5 matching bases. V lost 6 bases to trimming and J lost 1 base, with 13 bases between them. CDR3 length equals 15 residues. The CDR3 nucleotides read TGTGCCAGCAGGTTGACAGATGACAGCAATCAGCCCCAGCATTTT. Translation: CASRLTDDSNQPQHF.

This clonotype was found a few times. This chain connects TRBV5-1 to TRBJ2-3; TRBD2 might be the D (5 bases). The CDR3 totals 15 residues. Germline V gene sequence: CDR1 SGHRS, CDR2 YFSETQ. V was shortened by 4 bases and J by 4 bases, with 16 bases between the two germline ends. The CDR3 nucleotides read TGCGCCAGCAGCCAATCGTTCCAAGCGGCAGATACGCAGTATTTT. It yields the protein CASSQSFQAADTQYF.

By share of the sample, this clonotype is medium-sized (0.01 to 0.1%). J is TRBJ1-1 and V is TRBV29-1; 7 bases fit TRBD1. The germline V gene encodes CDR1 SQVTM and CDR2 ANQGSEA. Trimming took 6 bases from V and 5 from J; bases not matched to a gene: 9. The CDR3 length is 13 residues. The CDR3 bases are TGCAGCGTCACAGGGGCGCTGGGTACTGAAGCTTTCTTT. Amino acids: CSVTGALGTEAFF.

This clonotype occurred many times. The rearrangement joins TRBV20-1 to TRBJ2-7, with 9 bases aligning to TRBD1. Germline V CDR1 and CDR2: DFQATT, SNEGSKA (reference sequence). The length of the CDR3 is 15 residues. With 3 bases clipped from V and 5 bases from J, the junction kept 11 bases outside the gene matches. The CDR3 nucleotides read TGCAGTGCTAGTTCTGCCCCGACAGGGGGAAACGAGCAGTACTTC. Its protein product is CSASSAPTGGNEQYF.

V is TRBV29-1 and J is TRBJ2-3; D not resolved. In germline, CDR1 is SQVTM, CDR2 ANQGSEA. V was cut by 4 bases and J by 4 bases, with 12 bases left in between. The CDR3 has 13 residues. The CDR3: CSVGPNLADTQYF. The CDR3 DNA follows: TGCAGCGTTGGACCTAACCTAGCAGATACGCAGTATTTT.

This clonotype was observed many times. The chain has TRBV7-6 and TRBJ1-1, with a possible D match to TRBD1 (5 bases). In germline, CDR1 is SGHVS, CDR2 FNYEAQ. The CDR3 consists of 15 residues. The V end lost 5 bases, the J end lost 1 base, and 14 bases lay between the germline ends. This CDR3 is CASSPNPGENTEAFF. The CDR3 coding sequence is TGTGCCAGCAGCCCCAACCCGGGGGAGAACACTGAAGCTTTCTTT. The whole variable domain, filled in from reference TRBV7-6 and TRBJ1-1, reads GAGVSQSPRYKVTKRGQDVALRCDPISGHVSLYWYRQALGQGPEFLTYFNYEAQQDKSGLPNDRFSAERPEGSISTLTIQRTEQRDSAMYRCASSPNPGENTEAFFGQGTRLTVV.

The rearrangement uses TRBV12-3 or TRBV12-4 and TRBJ1-2; D unresolved. CDR3 length: 13 residues. V lost 6 bases to trimming and J lost 1 base, with 9 bases between them. The CDR3 DNA follows: TGTGCCAGCAGGACGGCGGATAACTATGGCTACACCTTC. Translation gives CASRTADNYGYTF.

Comment on this clonotype: It may be a read error: a sequence one base away is much more abundant. The chain uses TRBV2 and TRBJ2-3; D is undetermined. Germline V gene sequence: CDR1 SNHLY, CDR2 FYNNEI. The CDR3 loop spans 16 amino acids. CDR3 sequence reads: CAGSEGLGLWTDTQYF. The CDR3 DNA follows: TGTGCCGGCAGTGAAGGTCTAGGGCTTTGGACAGATACGCAGTATTTT. The whole variable domain, filled in from reference TRBV2 and TRBJ2-3, reads EPEVTQTPSHQVTQMGQEVILRCVPISNHLYFYWYRQILGQKVEFLVSFYNNEISEKSEIFDDQFSVERPDGSNFTLKIRSTKLEDSAMYFCAGSEGLGLWTDTQYFGPGTRLTVL.

This clonotype appeared many times. The V and J genes are TRBV7-9 and TRBJ2-1, with 12 bases identical to TRBD2. From germline, CDR1 is SEHNR and CDR2 FQNEAQ (reference sequence). The V gene end was trimmed by 5 bases and the J gene end by 8 bases; junction bases not matched to a gene: 13. This CDR3 has 17 amino acids. The chain's CDR3 is CASSPTRASGGAYEQFF. CDR3 in DNA: TGTGCCAGCAGCCCAACCAGGGCTAGCGGGGGGGCTTATGAGCAGTTCTTC. Filled out from reference TRBV7-9 and TRBJ2-1, the complete variable domain reads DTGVSQNPRHKITKRGQNVTFRCDPISEHNRLYWYRQTLGQGPEFLTYFQNEAQLEKSRLLSDRFSAERPKGSFSTLEIQRTEQGDSAMYLCASSPTRASGGAYEQFFGPGTRLTVL.